This paragraph reports one T cell receptor beta chain. Sequencing was performed with immunoSEQ multiplex PCR; in TCRdb, only in-frame clones are kept and a portion is missing. The table lists over 2,000,000 clones, 93% of them singletons. This sample was included in a study of shared clonotypes between healthy human individuals. V gave up 4 bases and J gave up 2 bases, with 7 bases separating them. This CDR3 contains 12 residues. The V gene's germline CDR1 is SGHRS and CDR2 YFSETQ. Naivety among CD8 cells was defined by CD45RO negativity and positive CCR7 selection, thereby excluding terminally differentiated effector memory CD45RA+ cells. The donors were adults (healthy and HIV-negative) with no recent acute infections or vaccinations.

The chain combines TRBV5-1 with TRBJ2-7; no definite D call. The source of this sequence is a man between 18 and 29 years old in good health. Some clones in this sample may be carry-over from other donors' samples. The sequenced sample was naive CD8+ T cells from PBMCs. The CDR3 coding sequence is TGCGCCAGCAGCGGAAGGCCCTACGAGCAGTACTTC. This codes for CASSGRPYEQYF.